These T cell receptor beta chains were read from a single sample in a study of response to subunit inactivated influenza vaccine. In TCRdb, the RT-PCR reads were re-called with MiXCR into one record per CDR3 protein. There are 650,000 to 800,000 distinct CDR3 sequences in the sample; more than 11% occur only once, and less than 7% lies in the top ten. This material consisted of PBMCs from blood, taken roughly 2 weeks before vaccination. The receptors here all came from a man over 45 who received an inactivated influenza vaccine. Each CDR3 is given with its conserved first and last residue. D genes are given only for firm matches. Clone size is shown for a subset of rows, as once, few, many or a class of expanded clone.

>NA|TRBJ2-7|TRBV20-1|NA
TGCAGTGCTAGAGATAACAGGTTCTCCTACGAGCAGTACTTC
CSARDNRFSYEQYF
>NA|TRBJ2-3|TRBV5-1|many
TGCGCCAGCAGCTTGGCTACCGCAGATACGCAGTATTTT
CASSLATADTQYF
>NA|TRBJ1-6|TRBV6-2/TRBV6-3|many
TGTGCCAGCAGTTACCGACGCCAAGGGTGGGTTTCACCCCTCCACTTT
CASSYRRQGWVSPLHF
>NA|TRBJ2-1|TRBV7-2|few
TGTGCCAGCAGCTTAGAAGGGAGGAGGTACAATGAGCAGTTCTTC
CASSLEGRRYNEQFF
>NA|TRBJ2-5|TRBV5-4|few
TGTGCCAGCAGCTTGTACAAAGAGACCCAGTACTTC
CASSLYKETQYF
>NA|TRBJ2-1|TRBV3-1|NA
TGTGCCAGCAGCCAGGCTACTATCTCCTACAATGAGCAGTTCTTC
CASSQATISYNEQFF
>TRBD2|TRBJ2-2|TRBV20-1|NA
TGCAGTGCTAGAGGCCTAGCGGGGCACGCGAACACCGGGGAGCTGTTTTTT
CSARGLAGHANTGELFF
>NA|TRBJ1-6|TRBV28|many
TGTGCCAGCCTCGCGGGGAGGACTTATAATTCACCCCTCCACTTT
CASLAGRTYNSPLHF
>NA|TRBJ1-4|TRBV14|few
TGTGCCAGCAGCCAAGAAACAAGAGGGAGACCTAATGAAAAACTGTTTTTT
CASSQETRGRPNEKLFF
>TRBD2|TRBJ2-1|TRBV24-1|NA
TGTGCCACCAGTCTAGCGGGTGGGAATGAGCAGTTCTTC
CATSLAGGNEQFF
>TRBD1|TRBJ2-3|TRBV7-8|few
TGTGCCAGCAGCGCCTACAGGGGGCAGATCGGCACAGATACGCAGTATTTT
CASSAYRGQIGTDTQYF
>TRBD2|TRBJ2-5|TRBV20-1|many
TGCAGTGCCCAGGCACTAGCGGGGGGTACGGAGACCCAGTACTTC
CSAQALAGGTETQYF
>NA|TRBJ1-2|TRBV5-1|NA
TGCGCCAGCAGCTTCGGGTCGGACGCCAGCGGCTACACCTTC
CASSFGSDASGYTF
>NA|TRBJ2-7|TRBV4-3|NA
TGCGCCAGCAGCCAAGATGGCCGGGCGGAAGAGCAGTACTTC
CASSQDGRAEEQYF
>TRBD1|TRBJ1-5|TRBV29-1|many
TGCAGCGTCGGACAGGCATATGATCAGCCCCAGCATTTT
CSVGQAYDQPQHF
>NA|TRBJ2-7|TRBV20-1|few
TGCAGTGCTAGAGTACCAGGGCCCATCCCGGGGCAGTACTTC
CSARVPGPIPGQYF
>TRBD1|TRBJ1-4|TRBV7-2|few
TGTGCCAGCAGCCGGGACAGGTTTAATGAAAAACTGTTTTTT
CASSRDRFNEKLFF
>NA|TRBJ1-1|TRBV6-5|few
TGTGCCAGCAGTTACAGTTTCAGGGTGGGGAACACTGAAGCTTTCTTT
CASSYSFRVGNTEAFF
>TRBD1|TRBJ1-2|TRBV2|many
TGTGCCAGCAGTGCGGGACAGAGCTATGGCTACACCTTC
CASSAGQSYGYTF
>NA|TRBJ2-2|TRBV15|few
TGTGCCACCAGAATCGGGGTTGGCGGGGAGCTGTTTTTT
CATRIGVGGELFF
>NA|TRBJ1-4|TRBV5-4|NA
TGTGCCAGCAGCTTGGGACAGAACCATAATGAAAAACTGTTTTTT
CASSLGQNHNEKLFF
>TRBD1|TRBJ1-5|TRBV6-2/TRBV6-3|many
TGTGCCAGCAGACCCCATTCGGGACAGGGCTATAGCAATCAGCCCCAGCATTTT
CASRPHSGQGYSNQPQHF
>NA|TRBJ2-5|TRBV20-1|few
TGCAGTGCTAATAAACAGGGAGTGCCCCAGTACTTC
CSANKQGVPQYF
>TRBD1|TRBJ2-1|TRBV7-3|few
TGTGCCAGCAGCCCCGGGACAGGGCAGTCCCATGAGCAGTTCTTC
CASSPGTGQSHEQFF
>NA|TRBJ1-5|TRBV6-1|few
TGTGCCAGCAGCAACGGCGGGGGGATTCAGCCCCAGCATTTT
CASSNGGGIQPQHF
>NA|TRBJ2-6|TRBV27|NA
TGTGCCACTTCCGGTCGGGGCGCTGGGGCCAACGTCCTGACTTTC
CATSGRGAGANVLTF
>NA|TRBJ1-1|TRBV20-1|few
TGCAGTGCTAGTAGAAAGGGAACCATGAACACTGAAGCTTTCTTT
CSASRKGTMNTEAFF
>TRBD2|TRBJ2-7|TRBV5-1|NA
TGCGCCAGCAGTCAACTAGCGGGAGTCCCCTACGAGCAGTACTTC
CASSQLAGVPYEQYF
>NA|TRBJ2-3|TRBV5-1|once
TGCGCCAGCAGCTTGTCCAGGCTCCACACAGATACGCAGTATTTT
CASSLSRLHTDTQYF
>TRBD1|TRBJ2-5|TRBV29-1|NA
TGCAGCGTAGAGGACAGGGAGTTTTTAAAGACCCAGTACTTC
CSVEDREFLKTQYF
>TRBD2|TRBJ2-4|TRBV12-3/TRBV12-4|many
TGTGCCAGCAGTTCTTGGACTAGCGGTCTAGCCAAAAACATTCAGTACTTC
CASSSWTSGLAKNIQYF
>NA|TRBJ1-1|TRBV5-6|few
TGTGCCAGCAGCGCAGGGCAGGGTGAAGCTTTCTTT
CASSAGQGEAFF
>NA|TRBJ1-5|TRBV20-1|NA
TGCAGTGCTAGGGGGGGGGGTCACCTCAATCAGCCCCAGCATTTT
CSARGGGHLNQPQHF
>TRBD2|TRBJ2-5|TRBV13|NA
TGTGCCAGCAGCTCGCTAACTAGCGGGCCCGGGGTGGAGACCCAGTACTTC
CASSSLTSGPGVETQYF
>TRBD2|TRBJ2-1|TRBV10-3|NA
TGTGCCATCAGTGAAGGGACTAGCGGGAGGAAGCAGTTCTTC
CAISEGTSGRKQFF